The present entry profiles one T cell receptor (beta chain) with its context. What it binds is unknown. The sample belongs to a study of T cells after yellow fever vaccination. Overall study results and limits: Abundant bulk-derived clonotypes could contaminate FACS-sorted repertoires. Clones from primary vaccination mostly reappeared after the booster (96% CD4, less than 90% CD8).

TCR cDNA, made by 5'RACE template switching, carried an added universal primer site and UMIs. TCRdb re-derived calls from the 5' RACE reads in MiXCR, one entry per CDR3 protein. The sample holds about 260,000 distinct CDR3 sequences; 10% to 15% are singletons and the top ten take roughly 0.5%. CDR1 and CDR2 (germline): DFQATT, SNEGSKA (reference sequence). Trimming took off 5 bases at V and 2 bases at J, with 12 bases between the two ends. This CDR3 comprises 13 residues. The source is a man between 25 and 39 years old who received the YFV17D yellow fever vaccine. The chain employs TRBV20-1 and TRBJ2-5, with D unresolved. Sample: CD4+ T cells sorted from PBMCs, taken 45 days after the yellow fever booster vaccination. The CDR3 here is CSAVRQLQETQYF. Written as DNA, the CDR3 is TGCAGTGCTGTTAGGCAGCTACAAGAGACCCAGTACTTC.